The source of this TCR beta chain is a study of cytomegalovirus exposure and HLA in healthy donors. Germline V CDR1 and CDR2: SEHNR, FQNEAQ (reference sequence). V was trimmed by 6 bases and J by 1 base, leaving 12 bases between them. This CDR3 contains 15 residues. PCR used 60 Vbeta primers and 13 Jbeta primers. Assay used: immunoSEQ multiplex PCR; TCRdb lists only in-frame clones, some missing. Counted here are more than 110,000 clones, about 80% occurring once; the ten biggest clones make up about 3.8%. This chain uses TRBV7-9 with TRBJ1-4; the D is unclear. The sequenced sample was PBMCs. This TCR derives from a man between 18 and 35 years old in good health and CMV-seronegative. CDR3: CASSSAGGTNEKLFF. The CDR3 DNA is TGTGCCAGCAGTTCCGCGGGAGGAACTAATGAAAAACTGTTTTTT.